Listed below are T cell receptor beta chains from one sample, sequenced in a study of blood T cell repertoires in COVID-19. Repertoires were generated with immunoSEQ multiplex PCR, while TCRdb's copy carries only in-frame clones and drops some. The sample records a few hundred thousand clones, roughly 90% being singletons. Input material: peripheral blood. All receptors derive from a woman in her twenties or thirties with COVID-19, enrolled during active disease. Each CDR3 is given with its conserved first and last residue. Fields, in order: J gene, clone size, D gene, V gene, CDR3 DNA, CDR3 protein. The D gene is left open where the match is weak. Where a row states a size, it is once, few, many or the class of an expanded clone; other rows omit it.

J gene: TRBJ2-5
clone size: NA
D gene: TRBD2
V gene: TRBV9
CDR3 DNA: TGTGCCAGCAGCGTAGGGGCTAGCGGGAGAGGTGAGACCCAGTACTTC
CDR3 protein: CASSVGASGRGETQYF

J gene: TRBJ2-3
clone size: NA
D gene: NA
V gene: TRBV19
CDR3 DNA: TGTGCCAGTAGTATAGGGGGAGACTTTAGCACAGATACGCAGTATTTT
CDR3 protein: CASSIGGDFSTDTQYF

J gene: TRBJ2-2
clone size: once
D gene: NA
V gene: TRBV3-1/TRBV3-2
CDR3 DNA: TGTGCCAGCAGCCAAATTCCGGCCGGGGAGCTGTTTTTT
CDR3 protein: CASSQIPAGELFF

J gene: TRBJ2-1
clone size: NA
D gene: TRBD2
V gene: TRBV6-4
CDR3 DNA: TGTGCCAGCAGTCTCAGCGGGAAATACAATGAGCAGTTCTTC
CDR3 protein: CASSLSGKYNEQFF

J gene: TRBJ2-3
clone size: NA
D gene: NA
V gene: TRBV2
CDR3 DNA: TGTGCCAGCAGTGTAACGCGAAGCACAGATACGCAGTATTTT
CDR3 protein: CASSVTRSTDTQYF

J gene: TRBJ2-7
clone size: NA
D gene: NA
V gene: TRBV5-6
CDR3 DNA: TGTGCCAGCAGCTTGGACCTAGCTACCGAGCAGTACTTC
CDR3 protein: CASSLDLATEQYF

J gene: TRBJ1-5
clone size: NA
D gene: NA
V gene: TRBV6-2/TRBV6-3
CDR3 DNA: TGTGCCAGCAGTTACGGTACAGGCCCGAATCAGCCCCAGCATTTT
CDR3 protein: CASSYGTGPNQPQHF

J gene: TRBJ1-2
clone size: NA
D gene: NA
V gene: TRBV5-5
CDR3 DNA: TGTGCCAGCAGCCCGGCGGAGGGCGGCTACACCTTC
CDR3 protein: CASSPAEGGYTF

J gene: TRBJ2-2
clone size: NA
D gene: NA
V gene: TRBV5-1
CDR3 DNA: TGCGCCAGCAGCTTGGGGCAGGGAAGGCACGGGGAGCTGTTTTTT
CDR3 protein: CASSLGQGRHGELFF

J gene: TRBJ1-1
clone size: NA
D gene: NA
V gene: TRBV6-4
CDR3 DNA: TGTGCCAGCAGTGACTCCTGGGAGGCGACTGAAGCTTTCTTT
CDR3 protein: CASSDSWEATEAFF

J gene: TRBJ2-1
clone size: NA
D gene: TRBD2
V gene: TRBV13
CDR3 DNA: TGTGCCAGCAGCTTCCGGACTAGCGGGGTCTCCTACAATGAGCAGTTCTTC
CDR3 protein: CASSFRTSGVSYNEQFF

J gene: TRBJ1-2
clone size: NA
D gene: TRBD1
V gene: TRBV6-5
CDR3 DNA: TGTGCCAGCAGTACAGGGGGTGGCTACACCTTC
CDR3 protein: CASSTGGGYTF

J gene: TRBJ1-3
clone size: few
D gene: NA
V gene: TRBV29-1
CDR3 DNA: TGCAGCGTTGGATCAGGGACTGGAAACACCATATATTTT
CDR3 protein: CSVGSGTGNTIYF

J gene: TRBJ2-7
clone size: once
D gene: TRBD2
V gene: TRBV4-1
CDR3 DNA: TGCGCCAGCAGCCAAGCCTCGGGACTAGCGGAAGTTTTGGTCTACGAGCAGTACTTC
CDR3 protein: CASSQASGLAEVLVYEQYF

J gene: TRBJ2-6
clone size: NA
D gene: TRBD1
V gene: TRBV27
CDR3 DNA: TGTGCCAGCAGTGAACAGGGGCAGGGGGCTGGGGCCAACGTCCTGACTTTC
CDR3 protein: CASSEQGQGAGANVLTF

J gene: TRBJ1-6
clone size: NA
D gene: NA
V gene: TRBV19
CDR3 DNA: TGTGCCAGTAGTGAGGCCGACTATAATTCACCCCTCCACTTT
CDR3 protein: CASSEADYNSPLHF

J gene: TRBJ1-6
clone size: NA
D gene: NA
V gene: TRBV4-1
CDR3 DNA: TGCGCCAGCAGCCAAGATGTGATCCTAGGGGGATATAATTCACCCCTCCACTTT
CDR3 protein: CASSQDVILGGYNSPLHF